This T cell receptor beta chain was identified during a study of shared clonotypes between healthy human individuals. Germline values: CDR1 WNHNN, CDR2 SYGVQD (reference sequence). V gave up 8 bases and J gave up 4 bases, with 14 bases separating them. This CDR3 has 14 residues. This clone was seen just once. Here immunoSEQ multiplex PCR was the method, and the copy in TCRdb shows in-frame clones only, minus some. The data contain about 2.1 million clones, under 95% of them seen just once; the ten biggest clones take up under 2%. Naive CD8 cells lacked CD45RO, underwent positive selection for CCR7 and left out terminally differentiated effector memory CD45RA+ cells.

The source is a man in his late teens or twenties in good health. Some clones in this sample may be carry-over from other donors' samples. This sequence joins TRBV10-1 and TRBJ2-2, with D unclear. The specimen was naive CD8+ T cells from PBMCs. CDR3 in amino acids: CASAEVGGTGELFF. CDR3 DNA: TGCGCCAGCGCAGAAGTTGGCGGCACCGGGGAGCTGTTTTTT.